The sequence of this T cell receptor beta chain was determined in a study of T cell responses to AZD1222 COVID-19 vaccine (dated by TCRdb to 2020 to 2023). Broadly, across the study: AZD1222 recipients whose second dose came at about 4 weeks and those whose second dose came at about 12 weeks were combined into one group, since spike-specific TCR depth and breadth did not differ between the two schedules. Trial participants were enrolled by age into 18-55, 56-69 and 70-plus year subgroups, with approximately 150, 28 and 58 TCR-sequenced participants respectively. TCR sequencing covered 230 or so trial participants: 207 given two doses of AZD1222 and 26 given two doses of MenACWY control vaccine.

Taken with the paper, the label for time point translates to: baseline before first vaccination. Vaccinee samples were obtained from the UK trials COV001 and COV002, which included a single-blind randomized controlled phase 2/3 trial of AZD1222 (ChAdOx1 nCoV-19) in healthy adults. For TCRbeta chain sequencing, PBMC samples from trial participants were taken at day 0 and at day 28 after the second dose. Beyond this particular receptor, the publication reports: After two AZD1222 doses, spike-specific TCR breadth and depth were significantly higher than at day 0 and than in MenACWY recipients. Because no day 14 peak-response samples were available, the repertoires could be characterized only after the peak T cell response. The vaccine-associated CD4 TCRs covered the entire spike protein, and the dominant responses fell in regions 160-218 and 743-854. Participants were mostly white British, with more females than males. The authors suggested clonal diversity may have been underestimated. The 56-69-year group was small, and its depth increase did not reach significance, likely because of low power. Only five or six AZD1222 recipients were SARS-CoV-2 seropositive at baseline, limiting conclusions about previously exposed vaccinees. Epitopes outside the regions mutated in the B.1.351 and B.1.1.7 variants were reportedly recognized by nearly half of the unique spike-specific TCRs.

CDR1 is given as SGHRS and CDR2 as YFSETQ, both from the germline V gene. Spanning cysteine to phenylalanine, the CDR3 consists of 15 amino acids. Only the CDR3 DNA is retained, 45 bases long and in frame from the first base. V sheds 5 bases and J sheds 3 bases, leaving 15 bases between their ends. The CDR3 regions of human TCRbeta chains were subjected to immunosequencing. In the paper's pipeline: Repertoire TCRs were checked for matches against a reference library of SARS-CoV-2-specific TCRs that had been generated using the MIRA antigen-specificity platform. Breadth meant the fraction of unique TCRs that were SARS-CoV-2-associated, whereas depth meant the fraction of total T cells that were SARS-CoV-2-associated. Using the MIRA data, every spike-specific TCR was mapped to the spike region that the TCR reacted to and assigned to either a CD4 or a CD8 class. Log10-transformed breadth and depth values were compared by one-way ANOVA with Sidak's multiple comparisons tests. The immuneACCESS repertoire file appears here via TCRdb, limited to in-frame rearrangements. These files lack a portion of the clones; in checked studies, under half of the deficit traces to unresolved V genes, and the cause of the others is not known. The DNA was the basis for D and trimming; V, J and clone size are from that table. Within this sample are some 120,000 clones, with about 82% of them counted one time only. The ten largest clonotypes hold approximately 12% of the sample.

Comments on this clone: Its target antigen remains unknown. No base quality values were provided; no much bigger clone lies one nucleotide off.

The sequence links TRBV5-1 to TRBJ2-1, and TRBD1 may be the D gene, going by 6 matching bases. The sequence came from an adult in good health. The specimen comprised peripheral blood, sampled on day 0 of AZD1222 vaccination. This receptor has the CDR3 CASSKGQTNYNEQFF. The DNA sequence reads TGCGCCAGCAGTAAAGGACAGACTAACTACAATGAGCAGTTCTTC. The CDR3, completed at both ends by the reference TRBV5-1 and TRBJ2-1 genes, gives the full variable domain KAGVTQTPRYLIKTRGQQVTLSCSPISGHRSVSWYQQTPGQGLQFLFEYFSETQRNKGNFPGRFSGRQFSNSRSEMNVSTLELGDSALYLCASSKGQTNYNEQFFGPGTRLTVL.